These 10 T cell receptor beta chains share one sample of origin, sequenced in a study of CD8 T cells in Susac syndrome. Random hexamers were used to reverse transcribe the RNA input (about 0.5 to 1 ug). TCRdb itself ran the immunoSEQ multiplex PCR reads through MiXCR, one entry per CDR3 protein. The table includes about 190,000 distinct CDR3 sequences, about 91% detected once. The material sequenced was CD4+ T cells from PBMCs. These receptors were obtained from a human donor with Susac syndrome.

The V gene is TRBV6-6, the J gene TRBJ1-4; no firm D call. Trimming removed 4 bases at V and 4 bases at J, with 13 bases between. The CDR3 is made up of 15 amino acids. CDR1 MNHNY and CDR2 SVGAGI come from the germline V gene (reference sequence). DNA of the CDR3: TGTGCCAGCAGTTTCTGGACGGCTATTAATGAAAAACTGTTTTTT. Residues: CASSFWTAINEKLFF.

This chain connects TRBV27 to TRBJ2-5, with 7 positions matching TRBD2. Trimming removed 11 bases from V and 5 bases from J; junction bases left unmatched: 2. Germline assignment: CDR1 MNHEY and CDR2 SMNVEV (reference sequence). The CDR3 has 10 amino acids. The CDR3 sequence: CASGRETQYF. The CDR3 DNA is TGTGCCTCCGGGAGGGAGACCCAGTACTTC.

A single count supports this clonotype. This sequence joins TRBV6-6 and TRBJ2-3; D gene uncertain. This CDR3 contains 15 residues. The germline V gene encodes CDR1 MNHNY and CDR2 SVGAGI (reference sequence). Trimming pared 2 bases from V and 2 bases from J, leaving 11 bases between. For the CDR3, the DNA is TGTGCCAGCAGTTACGGCGGCTCTAACACAGATACGCAGTATTTT. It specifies CASSYGGSNTDTQYF.

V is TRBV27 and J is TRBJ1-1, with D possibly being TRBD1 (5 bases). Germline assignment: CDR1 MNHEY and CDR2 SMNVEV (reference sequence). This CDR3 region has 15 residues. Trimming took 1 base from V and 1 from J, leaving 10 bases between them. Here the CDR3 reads CASSLYTDRNTEAFF. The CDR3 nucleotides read TGTGCCAGCAGTTTATATACTGACAGGAACACTGAAGCTTTCTTT.

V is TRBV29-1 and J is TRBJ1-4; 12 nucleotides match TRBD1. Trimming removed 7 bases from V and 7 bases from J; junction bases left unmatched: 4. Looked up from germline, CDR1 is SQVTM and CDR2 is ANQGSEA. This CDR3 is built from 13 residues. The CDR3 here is CSAGTGGSEKLFF. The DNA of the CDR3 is TGCAGCGCCGGGACAGGGGGCAGTGAAAAACTGTTTTTT.

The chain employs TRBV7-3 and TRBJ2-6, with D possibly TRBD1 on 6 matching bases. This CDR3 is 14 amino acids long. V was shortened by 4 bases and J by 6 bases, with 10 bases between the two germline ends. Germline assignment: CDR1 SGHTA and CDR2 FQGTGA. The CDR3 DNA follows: TGTGCCAGCAGCTCGTCAGGGGCGGCCAACGTCCTGACTTTC. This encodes CASSSSGAANVLTF.

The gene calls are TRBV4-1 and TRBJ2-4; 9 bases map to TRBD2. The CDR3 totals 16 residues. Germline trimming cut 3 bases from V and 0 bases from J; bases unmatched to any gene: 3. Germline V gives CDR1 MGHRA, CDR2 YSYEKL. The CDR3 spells CASSHIAGVAKNIQYF. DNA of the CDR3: TGCGCCAGCAGCCACATAGCGGGGGTAGCCAAAAACATTCAGTACTTC.

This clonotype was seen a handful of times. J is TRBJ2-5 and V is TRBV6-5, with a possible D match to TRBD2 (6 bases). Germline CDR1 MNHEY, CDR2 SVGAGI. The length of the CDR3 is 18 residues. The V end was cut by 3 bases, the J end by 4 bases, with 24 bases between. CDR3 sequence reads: CASSYGGKFVNMGETQYF. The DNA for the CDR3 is TGTGCCAGCAGTTATGGCGGGAAGTTTGTGAATATGGGAGAGACCCAGTACTTC.

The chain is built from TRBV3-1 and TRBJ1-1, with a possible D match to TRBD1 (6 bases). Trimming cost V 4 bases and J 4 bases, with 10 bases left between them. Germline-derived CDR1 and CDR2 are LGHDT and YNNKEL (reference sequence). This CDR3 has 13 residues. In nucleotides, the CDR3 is TGTGCCAGCAGCCGTCCGGGGGCCACTGAAGCTTTCTTT. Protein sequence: CASSRPGATEAFF. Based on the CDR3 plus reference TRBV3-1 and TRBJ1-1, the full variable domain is DTAVSQTPKYLVTQMGNDKSIKCEQNLGHDTMYWYKQDSKKFLKIMFSYNNKELIINETVPNRFSPKSPDKAHLNLHINSLELGDSAVYFCASSRPGATEAFFGQGTRLTVV.

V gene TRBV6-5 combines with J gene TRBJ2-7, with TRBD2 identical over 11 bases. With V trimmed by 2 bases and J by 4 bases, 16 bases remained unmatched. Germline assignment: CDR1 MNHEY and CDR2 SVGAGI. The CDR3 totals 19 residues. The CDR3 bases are TGTGCCAGCAGTTACCAGGTCCTAGCGGGAGGTCGGGAAATTTACGAGCAGTACTTC. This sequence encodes CASSYQVLAGGREIYEQYF.